This T cell receptor (delta chain) was obtained from a study of DNA immune sequencing with unique molecular identifiers (TCRdb year 2020). With regard to the full study: Immunomagnetic cell separation was used to enrich gammadelta T cells from buffy coats, and the genomic DNA of the enriched gammadelta T cells was sequenced. Fluorescence-activated cell sorting was used to enrich gammadelta T cells from the PBMC of 10 or so healthy individuals. To compare enriched and non-enriched samples, about 0.1 ug of enriched gammadelta T-cell DNA and around 0.9 ug of non-enriched PBMC DNA were sequenced. An ultrasensitive DNA-based TRD repertoire sequencing method using PCR-introduced unique molecular identifiers was developed and validated in the study. Validation of the sequencing method was done both on synthetic reference molecules and on blood samples taken from healthy individuals. All donors were healthy individuals, and ten of the donors were profiled using sorted gammadelta T cells from peripheral blood.

Inclusive of the bounding cysteine and phenylalanine, the CDR3 is 15 residues long. Only the CDR3 DNA stays, 45 bases, in frame from base 1. About this clone itself: It lacks a known antigen. Nothing much larger sits one base from this clone, and base qualities are not available.

Broader findings and caveats from the paper: TRD repertoire diversity differed among healthy donors, and several donors were highly oligoclonal, with the top 5 clonotypes making up more than half of productive molecules. Among clonotypes in healthy donors, TRDV2 paired with TRDJ1 was identified as the most common TRD rearrangement. Novel TRD sequences not targeted by the primers cannot be detected by the primer-based approach.

The library was obtained by multiplex PCR. Genomic DNA was amplified with a 32-plex assay using primers for all 8 TRDV and 4 TRDJ genes covering the CDR3. A 12-nucleotide UMI was introduced during roughly 3 barcoding PCR cycles, after which a second PCR was performed with Illumina adapter primers. AMPure XP beads were used to purify the libraries, whose quality was checked on a Fragment Analyzer using the HS NGS Fragment kit. Sequencing was run on an Illumina MiniSeq mid-output kit with approximately 21% PhiX and 150 cycles of paired-end reads. Regarding the original processing steps: Reads were processed with MIGEC version 1.2.9 to group reads by UMI and build error-corrected consensus sequences. For post-processing, modified scripts from VDJtools version 1.2.1 were used together with the tcR R package. TCRdb reran clone calling on the public reads with CATT; rows sharing one DNA sequence were then combined. TCRdb's processing, not the authors', yielded these V and J calls. This sample lists about 5,200 delta-chain clones; 11% were detected once. The ten largest clonotypes hold roughly 57% of the sample.

Source material: gamma-delta T cells enriched from blood buffy coat, or unenriched PBMCs (not recorded which). The clonotype originates from a human donor in good health. No call was made for the V gene; the J gene is TRDJ1. Read as DNA, the sequence is TGTGCTCTTGCGGAATCCTACTGGTACACCGATAAACTCATCTTT. It translates to CALAESYWYTDKLIF.